This TCR beta chain was sequenced during a study of shared clonotypes between healthy human individuals. The overall study: Two female and a few male donors aged 18 to 49 were enrolled.

Generated by immunoSEQ multiplex PCR, the TCRdb table keeps only in-frame clones and is missing some. This table has under 650,000 clones, 96% appearing once. This clone appeared once. Antigen unknown. Germline V CDR1 and CDR2: LNHDA, SQIVND (reference sequence). This CDR3 region has 14 residues. V lost 4 bases, J lost 15 bases, and 12 bases stayed unmatched. General study findings and limits: What naive subsets generally showed was a larger estimated richness than memory subsets showed. The genetic and exposure-history diversity represented was limited by few donors.

Sequencing input: naive CD4+ T cells sorted from blood. The subset was: CD45RA+ positively selected. The chain couples TRBV19 to TRBJ2-1; 10 bases agree with TRBD1. The sequence came from a woman aged 25 to 39 in good health. This CDR3 reads CASSTPGQGSGWFF. CDR3 in DNA: TGTGCCAGTAGTACGCCGGGACAGGGGTCGGGTTGGTTCTTC.